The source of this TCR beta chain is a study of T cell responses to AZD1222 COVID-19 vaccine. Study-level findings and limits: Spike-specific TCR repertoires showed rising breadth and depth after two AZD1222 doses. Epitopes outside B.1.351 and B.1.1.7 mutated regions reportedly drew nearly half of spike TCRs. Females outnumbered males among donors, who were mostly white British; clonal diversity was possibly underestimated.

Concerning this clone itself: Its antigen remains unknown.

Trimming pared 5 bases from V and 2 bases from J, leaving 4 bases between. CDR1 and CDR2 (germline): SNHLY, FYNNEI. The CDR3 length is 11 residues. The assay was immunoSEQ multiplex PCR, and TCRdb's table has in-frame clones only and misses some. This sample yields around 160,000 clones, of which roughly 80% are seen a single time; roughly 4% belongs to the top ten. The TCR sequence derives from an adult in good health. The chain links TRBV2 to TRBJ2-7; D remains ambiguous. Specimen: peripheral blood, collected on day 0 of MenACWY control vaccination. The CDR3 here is CASSHTYEQYV. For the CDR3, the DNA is TGTGCCAGCAGTCACACCTACGAGCAGTACGTC.